Sequencing of this TCR beta chain was carried out in a study of regulatory T cells in long-lasting Graves disease (dated by TCRdb to the early 2020s). A note on the overall study: Antithyroid drugs had been taken for less than 3 months by newly diagnosed Graves' disease patients. A total of approximately 35 samples underwent TCR sequencing: approximately 13 from persistent and around 20 from newly diagnosed Graves' disease patients. The study was registered as a clinical trial and conducted in China. This study used TCR sequencing and RNA sequencing of peripheral blood to compare persistent Graves' disease patients against newly diagnosed Graves' disease patients.

This clonotype was recorded at least ten times. This receptor's antigen is unknown. Nothing much larger sits one base from this clone, and base qualities are not available. The time point label on this specimen signifies: newly diagnosed GD, antithyroid drugs for less than 3 months. For both TCR sequencing and RNA sequencing, RNA was extracted from PBMCs in TRIzol. Graves' disease was diagnosed according to American Thyroid Association guidelines. Patients were recruited from an endocrinology department in Xi'an, China. From each patient, about 8.9 milliliters of peripheral blood was collected into an EDTA anticoagulant tube. Ficoll Paque Plus density gradient separation was used to isolate PBMCs, and no additional T cell sorting was done. An Agilent 2100 Bioanalyzer and agarose gel were used to check RNA quality, and a NanoDrop 2000 was used to measure RNA concentration. Inclusive of the bounding cysteine and phenylalanine, the CDR3 is 17 residues long. Just the 51-base CDR3 DNA is kept, in frame starting at base 1. CDR1 and CDR2 are drawn from the germline V gene: SGHRS, YFSETQ. V is pared back by 1 base and J by 5 bases, with 19 bases lying between the germline termini.

Points the paper makes about the study in general: Preferential use of TRBV28, TRBJ1-2 and TRBJ2-5 was observed in persistent disease, whereas TRBV20-1 and TRBJ2-1 were favored in newly diagnosed disease. Lower TCR Shannon entropy and fewer highly expanded clones were observed in persistent Graves' disease patients than in newly diagnosed patients, which suggested clonal expansion. The authors acknowledged the small sample size as a limitation that may reduce accuracy. Because the primary lesion, thyroid tissue, could not be accessed, the study looked at peripheral blood alone. Only the TCR beta chain was sequenced and analyzed. A larger number of public clonotypes was shared among persistent patients (fewer than 3,000) than among newly diagnosed patients (roughly 1,000).

Library construction relied on multiplex PCR. The sequencer was an Illumina HiSeq 4000. TCR beta libraries were built with iRepertoire HTBI primers and Arm-PCR amplification of CDR3 regions. Before sequencing, the PCR products underwent gel purification. The authors' pipeline ran thus. Across samples, roughly 60 TRBV and 13 to 15 TRBJ segments were identified and used for gene usage analysis of CDR3 amino acid clonotypes. COPE and FqMerger were used to merge filtered high-quality paired reads into contigs. Contigs were aligned with BLAST to IMGT TRBV, TRBD and TRBJ reference genes, and CDR3 was defined per IMGT. Any clonotype with a frequency above 0.1% was classified as a highly expanded clone. Shannon entropy served as the measure of repertoire diversity, while the Gini coefficient captured V-J evenness. A clonotype was considered public if more than one individual shared it. Through fastp at Q25 and MiXCR, TCRdb rebuilt clones from the public reads, retaining in-frame beta chains. Each CDR3 protein gets just one entry, which takes the most common genes and DNA from the rows behind it. These V and J calls originate from TCRdb's pipeline instead of the authors' own analysis. The sample table records 440,000 or so distinct CDR3 sequences; 14% to 15% of these occur just once. Over 15% of the sample is taken by the ten largest.

The sample also formed part of further work on T cells in Graves' hyperthyroidism and ophthalmopathy. The second paper further reports: Graves' hyperthyroidism was defined as stable when no progression to ophthalmopathy occurred over 18 months of follow-up. Hyperthyroidism patients were aged 18 to 65 years and newly diagnosed, with disease duration of less than 2 months. The study excluded patients with uncontrolled infections, other autoimmune diseases, pregnancy or lactation. Diagnoses were based on clinical symptoms, serum thyroxine and TRAb, thyroid ultrasound and orbital computed tomography. The TCR CDR3 was subjected to a first round of RT-PCR using the HTBI primer set and the Qiagen OneStep RT-PCR kit. Blood samples also contained most of the expanded thyroid clonotypes (frequency above 0.001), which suggests that blood repertoires may reflect thyroid immune responses. A model built on a 13 V-J signature distinguished ophthalmopathy from stable hyperthyroidism, reaching approximately 89% sensitivity and around 81% specificity in cross-validation and 80%/75% in testing. During validation, the model predicted progression to ophthalmopathy a median of about 6.5 months ahead of onset, with more than 55% sensitivity and roughly 75% specificity. To identify TCR V-J signatures that set the groups apart, the researchers used a discovery cohort of 90 to 100 patients, made up of approximately 43 with Graves' ophthalmopathy and around 58 with stable Graves' hyperthyroidism. Prospective prediction of ophthalmopathy was tested in an independent validation cohort of fewer than 20 hyperthyroidism patients and some 17 patients who later progressed to ophthalmopathy. The approximately 100 discovery patients were randomly split 7:3 into training and test sets. Thyroid tissue and blood T-cell repertoires from about 6 Graves' hyperthyroidism patients were also compared in the study. After blood sampling, hyperthyroidism patients were treated with methimazole at a starting dose of 30 mg daily, and ophthalmopathy patients were treated with high-dose intravenous methylprednisolone. Libraries were constructed in a second round of multiplex PCR, after which size selection and purification were carried out. Paired-end sequencing of the libraries was performed with 100 bp reads on an Illumina HiSeq2000. SOAPnuke was used to process the raw data, with reads discarded if the reads contained adapters or uncalled bases, had a mean Phred below 15, or lacked an exact constant-primer or identifier match. COPE v1.2.5 was used to merge high-quality paired reads, and clonotypes were defined as unique nucleotide sequences. MiTCR v1.1 was used to align the clonotypes against IMGT TRBV, TRBD and TRBJ reference segments. The analysis included only V-J combinations with a frequency above 0.0001, which together covered around 99% of the repertoires. A TCS score was defined as the ratio between F50 (clonal expansion) and ExV (chaos), using BLOSUM62-based TCRdist between CDR3 peptides within each V-J. Welch's t-statistics and random forest reduced just over 500 V-J features to about 13, which were used in a naive Bayes classifier (R e1071). Sample size was not statistically predetermined, and investigators were not blinded to group allocation. TCR Vbeta CDR3 sequencing of fewer than 150 peripheral blood samples (under 45 ophthalmopathy, 75 to 80 hyperthyroidism and roughly 17 progressor patients) is reported in the paper.

The starting material was peripheral blood mononuclear cells (PBMCs), obtained at new diagnosis, from a patient treated with antithyroid drugs. The rearrangement joined TRBV5-1 to TRBJ2-1, with no confidently assigned D gene. The TCR sequence derives from a woman under 40 with Graves disease. Donor details come from another sample of the same person, matched by shared clones. The CDR3 loop reads CASSLFATPRTDNEQFF. The sequenced DNA: TGCGCCAGCAGCTTGTTCGCGACCCCTCGAACGGACAATGAGCAGTTCTTC.